This T cell receptor beta chain is drawn from a study of PD-1 blockade in mismatch repair-deficient tumors. Overall study results and limits: After pembrolizumab, tumor-resident clones rose rapidly, then generally contracted before radiologic responses.

The protocol was immunoSEQ multiplex PCR, while the TCRdb copy is restricted to in-frame clones and leaves out a portion. The table shows some 130,000 clones, with about nine tenths occurring only once. A note on this clone: Antigen specificity is unknown.

TCR sequencing covered a few patients who responded to pembrolizumab. V shed 2 bases and J shed 0 bases, with 11 bases lying between them. The CDR3 runs 16 residues. CDR1 and CDR2 (germline): SGHNT, YYREEE (reference sequence). The source was peripheral blood, collected 72 weeks after starting pembrolizumab. The chain has TRBV5-4 and TRBJ1-4; weak D call: TRBD1 (5 bases). The source is an adult with mismatch repair-deficient cancer. The CDR3 here is CASSFGTAATNEKLFF. As DNA, the CDR3 is TGTGCCAGCAGCTTCGGGACCGCTGCAACTAATGAAAAACTGTTTTTT.